The next 23 T cell receptor beta chains were all read from a single sample in a study of blood T cell repertoires in COVID-19. TCRdb's table, derived via immunoSEQ multiplex PCR, lists solely in-frame clones and lacks some. This table has 300,000 to 350,000 clones, 75% to 90% appearing once. Sequenced input: peripheral blood. These receptors originate from a woman aged 30 to 39 with COVID-19, enrolled during active disease.

The chain employs TRBV30 and TRBJ1-1, with TRBD1 identical over 8 bases. Germline assignment: CDR1 GTSNPN and CDR2 SVGIG (reference sequence). The CDR3 sequence is 14 residues long. The V and J ends lost 5 bases and 6 bases, in that order; junction bases with no gene match: 11. CDR3 sequence: CAWDPDRGGSEAFF. The CDR3 DNA is TGTGCCTGGGACCCCGACAGGGGAGGATCTGAAGCTTTCTTT.

This clone was recorded a few times. The chain joins TRBV10-3 to TRBJ1-6; perhaps TRBD1 as D (6 bases). V shed 9 bases and J shed 0 bases, with 18 bases lying between them. Looked up from germline, CDR1 is ENHRY and CDR2 is SYGVKD. This CDR3 contains 17 residues. CDR3 in amino acids: CAIGTGPSSSYNSPLHF. DNA for the CDR3: TGTGCCATTGGAACAGGGCCCTCATCCTCCTATAATTCACCCCTCCACTTT.

The chain combines TRBV23-1 with TRBJ2-2, with a tentative D call TRBD1 (5 bases). TRBV23-1 is classed as an ORF, of uncertain function. Trimming took 4 bases from V and 3 from J, leaving 9 bases between them. This CDR3 contains 14 residues. CDR3 DNA sequence: TGCGCCAGCAGTCCCCCCAGGGACACCGGGGAGCTGTTTTTT. Protein: CASSPPRDTGELFF.

The rearrangement links TRBV30 to TRBJ1-4, with D possibly TRBD1 on 5 matching bases. Trimming removed 0 bases from V and 7 bases from J, with 12 bases in between. CDR3 length: 14 residues. Germline values: CDR1 GTSNPN, CDR2 SVGIG (reference sequence). CDR3 amino acids: CAWSVGGIGEKLFF. In nucleotides, the CDR3 is TGTGCCTGGAGTGTCGGGGGGATAGGTGAAAAACTGTTTTTT.

The chain links TRBV7-3 to TRBJ2-1; 8 nucleotides align to TRBD2. The V gene's germline CDR1 is SGHTA and CDR2 FQGTGA. The ends lost 1 base at V and 0 bases at J; junction bases unmatched: 11. CDR3 length: 19 amino acids. The CDR3: CASSLKGLLAGLSYNEQFF. The CDR3 nucleotides read TGTGCCAGCAGCTTAAAGGGACTTCTAGCGGGCCTCTCCTACAATGAGCAGTTCTTC.

The genes are TRBV2 and TRBJ2-3; the match to TRBD2 covers 9 bases. The junction had 11 bases not matched to a gene; V was cut back by 7 bases and J by 3 bases. CDR3 length: 16 amino acids. Germline assignment: CDR1 SNHLY and CDR2 FYNNEI. The CDR3 DNA reads as TGTGCCAGCAAAAAGCTAGCGGGACCGGGAACAGATACGCAGTATTTT. Translated: CASKKLAGPGTDTQYF.

The gene calls are TRBV11-1 and TRBJ2-1; perhaps TRBD2 as D (6 bases). Germline V gene lookup returns CDR1 SGHAT and CDR2 FQDESV (reference sequence). The CDR3 extends over 16 amino acids. The germline V and J ends were trimmed by 2 bases and 8 bases, with 19 bases remaining between them. The CDR3 bases are TGTGCCAGCAGCTTATCGGCGGAGGGCGCCACGGATGAGCAGTTCTTC. Its protein is CASSLSAEGATDEQFF.

This chain connects TRBV12-5 to TRBJ1-4; TRBD1 aligns across 11 bases. Germline values: CDR1 LGHNT, CDR2 FRNRAP. V shed 6 bases and J 0 bases; nucleotides not matched to a gene: 18. CDR3 length: 21 amino acids. The CDR3 DNA follows: TGTGCTAGTGGGACCATTACATGGCCACCGGGACAGGGGGCAACTAATGAAAAACTGTTTTTT. It codes for CASGTITWPPGQGATNEKLFF. Using reference TRBV12-5 and TRBJ1-4 for the parts outside the CDR3, the full variable domain is DARVTQTPRHKVTEMGQEVTMRCQPILGHNTVFWYRQTMMQGLELLAYFRNRAPLDDSGMPKDRFSAEMPDATLATLKIQPSEPRDSAVYFCASGTITWPPGQGATNEKLFFGSGTQLSVL.

This clone was detected once. CDR3 DNA sequence: TGCGCCAGCAGTGAGTTAACTCACTCTAGCACAGATACGCAGTATTTT. Its translation is CASSELTHSSTDTQYF. The gene calls are TRBV10-2 and TRBJ2-3; unclear D gene. Germline loops: CDR1 WSHSY, CDR2 SAAADI. The CDR3 sequence is 16 residues long. With 1 base removed from V and 0 bases from J, the gap between germline ends came to 11 bases.

The gene calls are TRBV4-1 and TRBJ2-5, with 9 bases that match TRBD2. Germline lookup yields CDR1 MGHRA and CDR2 YSYEKL. The trim removed 1 base at V and 1 base at J, leaving 1 base unmatched. The CDR3 runs 15 residues. The CDR3 sequence: CASSQVTSGQETQYF. CDR3 nucleotide sequence: TGCGCCAGCAGCCAAGTGACTAGCGGCCAAGAGACCCAGTACTTC.

The chain links TRBV11-3 to TRBJ2-7; D perhaps matches TRBD1 (6 bases). The CDR3 runs to 15 residues. Germline V gene data show CDR1 as SGHNT and CDR2 as YENEEA. V was shortened by 5 bases and J by 2 bases, with 16 bases between the two germline ends. The CDR3 DNA follows: TGTGCCAGCAGCCTCGGCCGAGAGGGGGCCTACGAGCAGTACTTC. Encoded protein: CASSLGREGAYEQYF. The full variable domain, rest sourced from reference TRBV11-3 and TRBJ2-7, is EAGVVQSPRYKIIEKKQPVAFWCNPISGHNTLYWYLQNLGQGPELLIRYENEEAVDDSQLPKDRFSAERLKGVDSTLKIQPAELGDSAVYLCASSLGREGAYEQYFGPGTRLTVT.

The chain has TRBV30 and TRBJ2-5; no definite D call. Deletions cut 0 bases from V and 5 bases from J, with 10 bases between. Germline V gene lookup returns CDR1 GTSNPN and CDR2 SVGIG (reference sequence). The CDR3 runs to 13 residues. In DNA, the CDR3 is TGTGCCTGGAGTGTTAACGACGGGGAGACCCAGTACTTC. Its translation is CAWSVNDGETQYF.

The chain links TRBV3-1 (or the pseudogene TRBV3-2) to TRBJ1-6; no definite D call. In germline, CDR1 is LGHDT, CDR2 YNNKEL (reference sequence). CDR3 length: 15 residues. The V gene lost 2 bases and the J gene lost 8 bases, with 13 bases spanning the gap. The chain's CDR3 is CASSQMPGRDSPLHF. CDR3 nucleotide sequence: TGTGCCAGCAGCCAAATGCCGGGTCGGGATTCACCCCTCCACTTT.

This clone was seen a single time. This chain uses TRBV27 with TRBJ2-7; 8 bases are a match to TRBD1. CDR3 length equals 14 residues. Looked up from germline, CDR1 is MNHEY and CDR2 is SMNVEV (reference sequence). V lost 2 bases to trimming and J lost 6 bases; unmatched junction nucleotides: 6. CDR3 sequence reads: CASSLPGQGGEQYF. DNA of the CDR3: TGTGCCAGCAGTTTACCAGGACAGGGTGGCGAGCAGTACTTC.

This rearrangement joins TRBV2 to TRBJ1-2; D may be TRBD1 (5 bases). The CDR3 consists of 13 residues. The germline V gene encodes CDR1 SNHLY and CDR2 FYNNEI. The V gene lost 11 bases and the J gene lost 2 bases, with 15 bases spanning the gap. CDR3 nucleotides: TGTGCCGCCGCGCGGGGCGGGAACTATGGCTACACCTTC. It codes for CAAARGGNYGYTF.

The chain recombines TRBV5-1 with TRBJ1-6; 9 bases agree with TRBD1. The CDR3 contains 15 residues. After removal of 1 base from V and 13 bases from J, the junction contained 9 bases not matched to a gene. Germline V gene sequence: CDR1 SGHRS, CDR2 YFSETQ. CDR3 in amino acids: CASSLTGGESVPLHF. For the CDR3, the DNA is TGCGCCAGCAGCTTGACAGGGGGCGAGTCTGTTCCCCTCCACTTT.

This clone has a handful of counts. The genes are TRBV27 and TRBJ1-6, with 7 bases fitting TRBD1. V shed 6 bases, J shed 5 bases, and the junction held 7 bases outside the gene matches. Germline V gene lookup returns CDR1 MNHEY and CDR2 SMNVEV (reference sequence). This CDR3 is built from 15 residues. CDR3 amino acids: CASSPDRADNSPLHF. Written as DNA, the CDR3 is TGTGCCAGCAGCCCCGACAGGGCTGATAATTCACCCCTCCACTTT.

This clone was seen only a few times. The gene calls are TRBV19 and TRBJ1-4; D gene uncertain. The V and J ends lost 1 base and 8 bases respectively, with 5 bases between them. The CDR3 runs to 12 residues. CDR1 and CDR2 from the germline V gene are LNHDA and SQIVND (reference sequence). CDR3 residues: CASSIGGEKLFF. CDR3 bases: TGTGCCAGTAGTATAGGAGGAGAAAAACTGTTTTTT. Variable domain in full (rest from reference TRBV19 and TRBJ1-4): DGGITQSPKYLFRKEGQNVTLSCEQNLNHDAMYWYRQDPGQGLRLIYYSQIVNDFQKGDIAEGYSVSREKKESFPLTVTSAQKNPTAFYLCASSIGGEKLFFGSGTQLSVL.

The chain combines TRBV28 with TRBJ2-7, with a weak D call TRBD1 (6 bases). Trimming pared 5 bases from V and 5 bases from J, leaving 10 bases between. The CDR3 has 12 amino acids. Looked up from germline, CDR1 is MDHEN and CDR2 is SYDVKM. Written as DNA, the CDR3 is TGTGCCAGCAGTCCCCACAGGGACGAGCAGTACTTC. Encoded protein: CASSPHRDEQYF. Full variable domain (missing parts from reference TRBV28 and TRBJ2-7): DVKVTQSSRYLVKRTGEKVFLECVQDMDHENMFWYRQDPGLGLRLIYFSYDVKMKEKGDIPEGYSVSREKKERFSLILESASTNQTSMYLCASSPHRDEQYFGPGTRLTVT.

This clone was found a few times. The J gene is TRBJ2-7, the V gene TRBV18; 14 nucleotides align to TRBD2. From germline, CDR1 is KGHSH and CDR2 LQKENI. The V segment lost 2 bases and the J segment 6 bases; nucleotides outside the gene matches: 6. The CDR3 is 16 residues long. The CDR3 sequence is CASSPMGLAGAPEQYF. The CDR3 nucleotides are TGTGCCAGCTCACCAATGGGACTAGCGGGAGCTCCCGAGCAGTACTTC.

The rearrangement joins TRBV20-1 to TRBJ1-3; D possibly corresponds to TRBD1 (5 bases). Trimming stripped 3 bases from V and 0 bases from J, with 12 bases between. CDR3 length: 15 residues. In germline, CDR1 is DFQATT, CDR2 SNEGSKA (reference sequence). The CDR3: CSASYRSPSGNTIYF. Here the CDR3 DNA reads TGCAGTGCTAGTTACAGGTCCCCCTCTGGAAACACCATATATTTT.

The V and J genes are TRBV19 and TRBJ1-1; tentatively, D is TRBD1 (6 bases). CDR3 length equals 13 residues. Trimming cost V 10 bases and J 1 base, with 13 bases left between them. CDR1 LNHDA and CDR2 SQIVND come from the germline V gene (reference sequence). The CDR3 sequence: CATMGQANTEAFF. The CDR3 DNA reads as TGTGCCACCATGGGACAAGCGAACACTGAAGCTTTCTTT.

The CDR3, as DNA: TGTGCCAGCTCACCACCAAGCTCCGAGCAGTACTTC. Protein sequence: CASSPPSSEQYF. The rearrangement uses TRBV18 and TRBJ2-7; D is uncertain. The CDR3 sequence is 12 residues long. Between the trimmed V and J ends, which lost 0 bases and 6 bases, there was a span of 6 bases. Germline CDR1 KGHSH, CDR2 LQKENI.